This T cell receptor (beta chain) stems from a study of cytomegalovirus exposure and HLA in healthy donors. Trimming at V came to 7 bases and at J to 4 bases, leaving 12 bases not matched to a gene. The germline gives CDR1 SGHDT, CDR2 YYEEEE. CDR3 length equals 15 residues. General study points: For cytomegalovirus status, the classifier reportedly gave diagnoses with high specificity and sensitivity.

In the case of this clone: As yet, its antigen is unknown.

The PCR used 60 Vbeta and 13 Jbeta primers. Some clones are missing from TCRdb's copy, which holds only in-frame ones; the method was immunoSEQ multiplex PCR. The sample shows about 110,000 clones, more than 70% of them seen only once. Although they were nominally healthy when sampled, donors likely had unrecorded immune exposures. The clonotype was recovered from a man between 18 and 29 years old in good health and CMV-seronegative. The genes are TRBV5-6 and TRBJ2-5; 8 nucleotides match TRBD2. The source material was PBMCs. The CDR3 DNA reads TGTGCCAGCGCCCCCCGGGGGGGGGCGACAGAGACCCAGTACTTC. It encodes CASAPRGGATETQYF.